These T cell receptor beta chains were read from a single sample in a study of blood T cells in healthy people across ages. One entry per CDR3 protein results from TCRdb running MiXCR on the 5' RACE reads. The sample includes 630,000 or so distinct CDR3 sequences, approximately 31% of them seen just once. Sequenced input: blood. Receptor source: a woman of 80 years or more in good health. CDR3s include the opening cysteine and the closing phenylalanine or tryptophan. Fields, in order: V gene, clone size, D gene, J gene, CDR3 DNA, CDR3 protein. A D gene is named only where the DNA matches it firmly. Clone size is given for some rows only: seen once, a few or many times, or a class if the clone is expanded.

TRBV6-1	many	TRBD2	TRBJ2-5	TGTGCCAGCAGTCCTAGGGCGGGGGGGCCGGAACAAGAGACCCAGTACTTC	CASSPRAGGPEQETQYF
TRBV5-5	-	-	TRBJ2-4	TGTGCCAGCAGCAGGGAGATGGCGCTAGCCAAAAACATTCAGTACTTC	CASSREMALAKNIQYF
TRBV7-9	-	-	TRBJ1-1	TGTGCCAGCAGCGTGATGTCGCCGGGACAAGGCGGCACTGAAGCTTTCTTT	CASSVMSPGQGGTEAFF
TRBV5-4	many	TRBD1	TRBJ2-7	TGTGCCAGCAGCTCCGGGACAGGGGTAGTCTACGAGCAGTACTTC	CASSSGTGVVYEQYF
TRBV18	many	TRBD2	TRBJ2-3	TGTGCCAGCTCACCAACTAGCGGCTCCCCTAGCACAGATACGCAGTATTTT	CASSPTSGSPSTDTQYF
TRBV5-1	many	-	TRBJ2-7	TGCGCCAGCAGCTTGGCCGCCGGCTACGAGCAGTACTTC	CASSLAAGYEQYF
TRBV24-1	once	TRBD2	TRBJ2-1	TGTGCCACCAGTGACCGGACTAGCGGGAGGGCCCTGCTGGGAGACAATGAGCAGTTCTTC	CATSDRTSGRALLGDNEQFF
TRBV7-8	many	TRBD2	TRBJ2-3	TGTGCCACCGTAGCGGGGGGGGGTCCAGATACGCAGTATTTT	CATVAGGGPDTQYF
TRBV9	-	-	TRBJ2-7	TGTACCAGCAGCGGAGCTTCGGGGGTCGGCGAGCAGTACTTC	CTSSGASGVGEQYF
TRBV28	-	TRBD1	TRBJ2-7	TGTGCCACTCGGACAGGGGGACTCTACGAGCAGTACTTC	CATRTGGLYEQYF
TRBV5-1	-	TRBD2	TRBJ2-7	TGCGCCAGCAGCTTGGCGCGGGGGGATAGCTCCTACGAGCAGTACTTC	CASSLARGDSSYEQYF
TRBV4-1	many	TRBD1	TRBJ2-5	TGCGCCAGCAGCCCCACCGGGACAGGGGGTGGAGAGACCCAGTACTTC	CASSPTGTGGGETQYF
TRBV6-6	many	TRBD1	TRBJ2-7	TGTGCCAGCAGACCAAGAGGGACAGGGGGTACCTACGAGCAGTACTTC	CASRPRGTGGTYEQYF
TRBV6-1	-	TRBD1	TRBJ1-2	TGTGCCAGCAGCCGGACAGGGACCTATGGCTACACCTTC	CASSRTGTYGYTF
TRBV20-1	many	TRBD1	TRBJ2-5	TGCAGTGTGGGCAGGGGGGAGACCCAGTACTTC	CSVGRGETQYF
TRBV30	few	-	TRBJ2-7	TGTGCCTGGAGTCCGGGGATTCGCTACGAGCAGTACTTC	CAWSPGIRYEQYF
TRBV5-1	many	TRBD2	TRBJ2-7	TGCGCCAGCAGCTTGGCCCTAGCGGGGTTCGAGCAGTACTTC	CASSLALAGFEQYF
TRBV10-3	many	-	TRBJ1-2	TGTGCCATCAGCACCAACCCACAGGGCGTGCCCTATGGCTACACCTTC	CAISTNPQGVPYGYTF
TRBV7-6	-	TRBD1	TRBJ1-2	TGTGCCAGCAGCTCAGGGACAGGCCCGGACCGTGGCTACACCTTC	CASSSGTGPDRGYTF
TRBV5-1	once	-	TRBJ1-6	TGCGCCAGCAGCTTGGGGGGAGGGGAGGGTTCACCCCTCCACTTT	CASSLGGGEGSPLHF
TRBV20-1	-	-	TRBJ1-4	TGCAGTGCTAGAGCCGAAAGGGGTCGTACCGATGAAGGGGACCATCCAACTAATGAAAAACTGTTTTTT	CSARAERGRTDEGDHPTNEKLFF
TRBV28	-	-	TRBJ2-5	TGTGCCAGCAGTTTATGGGACAGAGTACAAGAGACCCAGTACTTC	CASSLWDRVQETQYF
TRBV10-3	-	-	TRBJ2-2	TGTGCCATCAGTGAGTCTCGGGGGGCGAGGGAGCTGTTTTTT	CAISESRGARELFF
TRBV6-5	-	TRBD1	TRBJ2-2	TGTGCCGGCAGCTACCGTGGGGCCGGACAGGGAGCCGGGGAGCTGTTTTTT	CAGSYRGAGQGAGELFF
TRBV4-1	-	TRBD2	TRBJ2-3	TGCGCCAGCAGCCGGGGACTAGCGAGCACAGGTACGCAGTATTTT	CASSRGLASTGTQYF
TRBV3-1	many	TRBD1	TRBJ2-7	TGTGCCAGCAGCCAATGGGACAGGTCCTACGAGCAGTACTTC	CASSQWDRSYEQYF
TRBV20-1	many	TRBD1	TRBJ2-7	TGCAGTGCTAGGACTTCCGGGACAGCTAACTACGAGCAGTACTTC	CSARTSGTANYEQYF
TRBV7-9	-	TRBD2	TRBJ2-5	TGTGCCAGCAGCCCAAGGACTAGCGGGTGGGCCACAGAGACCCAGTACTTC	CASSPRTSGWATETQYF
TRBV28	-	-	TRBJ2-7	TGTGCCAGCAGTGTCCCGGCGGGGCTCTACGAGCAGTACTTC	CASSVPAGLYEQYF
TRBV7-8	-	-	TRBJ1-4	TGTGCCAGCAGCTCGTCCCTAAGGACCGGGGTGAAACTGTTTTTT	CASSSSLRTGVKLFF
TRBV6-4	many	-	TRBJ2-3	TGTGCCAGCAGCGCACCAGGCCGGACAGATACGCAGTATTTT	CASSAPGRTDTQYF
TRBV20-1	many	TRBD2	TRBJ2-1	TGCAGTGCCCGGGAGGGGTACAATGAGCAGTTCTTC	CSAREGYNEQFF
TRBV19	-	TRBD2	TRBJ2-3	TGTGCCAGTAGTAAGAGCGGGGCCCGCACAGATACGCAGTATTTT	CASSKSGARTDTQYF
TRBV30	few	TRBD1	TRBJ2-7	TGTGCCTGGAGTCCCGGGACAGGGCTTTACGAGCAGTACTTC	CAWSPGTGLYEQYF
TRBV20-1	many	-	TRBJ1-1	TGCAGTGTCATTAGAGAGAACACTGAAGCTTTCTTT	CSVIRENTEAFF
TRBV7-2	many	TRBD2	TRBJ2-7	TGTGCCAGCAGCTTAGTGGGGGGGTCTCTCGAGCAGTACTTC	CASSLVGGSLEQYF
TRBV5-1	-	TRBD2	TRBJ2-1	TGCGCCAGCAGCACGGGGGGGCCCGACAATGAGCAGTTCTTC	CASSTGGPDNEQFF
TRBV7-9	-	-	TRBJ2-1	TGTGCCAGCAGCTTAGAACGCGATGGGCAGTTCTTC	CASSLERDGQFF
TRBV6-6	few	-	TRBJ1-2	TGTGCCATGTTAGGCAGGGCTAACTATGGCTACACCTTC	CAMLGRANYGYTF
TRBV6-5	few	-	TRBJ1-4	TGTGCCAGCAGACCGGATAAATCGGTCAGAGGTGAAAAACTGTTTTTT	CASRPDKSVRGEKLFF
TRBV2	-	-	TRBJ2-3	TGTGCCAGCAGTGGGTCCTTCAGCACAGGTACGCAGTATTTT	CASSGSFSTGTQYF
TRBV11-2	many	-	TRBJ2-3	TGTGCCAGCAGCAAGGGGCTAGCGATTACAGATACGCAGTATTTT	CASSKGLAITDTQYF
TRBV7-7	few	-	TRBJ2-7	TGTGCCGGCAGCCCGAATACGGGGACCAGCGAGCAGTACTTC	CAGSPNTGTSEQYF
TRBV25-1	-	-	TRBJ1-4	TGTGCCAGCAGTGACCACCGAGCAACTAATGAAAAACTGTTTTTT	CASSDHRATNEKLFF
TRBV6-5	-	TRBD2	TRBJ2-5	TGTGCCAGCAGTTACACCCTCCTAGCGGAACCCCACTTC	CASSYTLLAEPHF
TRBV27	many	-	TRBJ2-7	TGTGCCAGCAGTATCCACCCGAGTTCGGAGCAGTACTTC	CASSIHPSSEQYF
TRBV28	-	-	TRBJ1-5	TGTGCCAGCGAAGTAAGGGGAGGGTACAATCAGCCCCAGCATTTT	CASEVRGGYNQPQHF
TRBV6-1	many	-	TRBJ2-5	TGTGCCAGCAGTGAACAGAGAAGCAACCAAGAGACCCAGTACTTC	CASSEQRSNQETQYF
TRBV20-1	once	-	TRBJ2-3	TGCGGTGCCCCGGGGTCCAGAAGCACAGATACGCAGTATTTT	CGAPGSRSTDTQYF
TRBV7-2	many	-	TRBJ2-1	TGTGCCAGCAGACCCCTAGAGAGCCTCAATGAGCAGTTCTTC	CASRPLESLNEQFF